This TCR beta chain stems from a study of blood T cell repertoires in COVID-19. Study details: Acute-phase and convalescent COVID-19 samples originated in the United States, Italy and Spain.

CDR1 and CDR2 (germline): SGHNT, YYREEE (reference sequence). The trim removed 3 bases at V and 2 bases at J, leaving 5 bases unmatched. This CDR3 comprises 14 residues. In the authors' workflow: How many nucleated cells were present was estimated from reference gene primer amplification. Data came from immunoSEQ multiplex PCR; TCRdb stores just in-frame clones and leaves some out. That table supplies the V and J calls and clone size; D and trimming were determined from the DNA. Here the sample spans around 300,000 clones, just over 85% being singletons. This clone was seen once. The clonotype originates from a woman aged 30 to 39 with active or convalescent COVID-19. The chain recombines TRBV5-4 with TRBJ2-7, with 7 bases that match TRBD2. Sample: peripheral blood. This CDR3 is CASSWRGTTYEQYF. The CDR3 DNA reads as TGTGCCAGCAGCTGGCGGGGGACCACCTACGAGCAGTACTTC.